This section outlines one T cell receptor beta chain sequence together with its context. Its target antigen remains unknown. No quality values exist for individual bases; no much larger clone is one base distant. Counted from cysteine to phenylalanine, this CDR3 has 15 amino acids. Left in the record is the CDR3 DNA by itself, 45 bases read in frame from the first base. Germline trimming: 3 bases from V, 4 bases from J; junction bases outside gene matches: 8. Based on the germline V gene (reference sequence), the CDR1 and CDR2 sequences are MNHEY and SMNVEV. The data were taken from a study of blood T cell repertoires in COVID-19 (dated by TCRdb to 2020 to 2022). Context from the whole study: Samples from collaborators originated in the United States, Italy and Spain and spanned both the acute and convalescent phases of COVID-19. Where available, HLA class I and class II types were taken from metadata supplied by the sample provider and were not determined by assay-based typing. The dataset comprised deeply sampled blood TCRbeta repertoires from subjects exposed to, actively infected with, or recovered from COVID-19. The prospective study material was composed of cDNA or gDNA derived from T cells, B-cell-depleted T cells, or PBMCs. A freely available public database, intended as a resource for researchers studying the immune response to SARS-CoV-2, is where the repertoires were released. A de-identified subject ID, COVID-19 status, age in years and sex were almost always included in the sample metadata. The samples were drawn from the first 160 participants of the ongoing ImmuneRACE study and from under 1,500 subjects provided by 6 global collaborators. Study-wide findings and limitations: The quantity of clinical and demographic metadata differed by source and by participant and was supplied without curation.

Each collaborating institution followed its own protocols to collect whole blood in K2EDTA tubes. For TCRbeta analysis, collaborators shipped samples as frozen whole blood, isolated PBMCs, or DNA extracted from either of those sample types. The immunoSEQ Assay, a bias-controlled multiplex PCR, was used to amplify TCRbeta CDR3 regions from genomic DNA. As for the authors' bioinformatics: The number of nucleated cells in each sample was estimated from the amplification of reference gene primers within the assay. To quantify the absolute abundance of each unique TCRbeta CDR3 rearrangement, sequence reads were collapsed and filtered. For each sample, productive Simpson clonality was calculated as the square root of Simpson's diversity index across productive rearrangements. Drawn from immuneACCESS, this table holds only the in-frame rearrangements with V and J called that TCRdb kept. Clones are partly lost; checked studies trace under half to an unresolved V gene and leave the rest unexplained. For V, J and clone size, that table is used; D and trimming come from the DNA. The sample includes about 93,000 clones, with almost 90% observed a single time. About 1.5% of the sample rests with the top ten.

This clonotype was obtained from a human donor with active COVID-19. The donor label of this sample is uncertain. Sequenced input: peripheral blood. The chain is assembled from TRBV27 and TRBJ2-5; a stretch of 7 junction bases matches TRBD2. Here the CDR3 is given as CASSFWGGERETQYF. The nucleotide sequence reads TGTGCCAGCAGTTTCTGGGGGGGGGAACGAGAGACCCAGTACTTC.